This T cell receptor beta chain was recovered during a study of T-cell reconstitution after alpha-beta-depleted transplantation in children. Per germline, CDR1 MNHEY and CDR2 SMNVEV (reference sequence). V lost 3 bases, J lost 1 base, and 9 bases stayed unmatched. The CDR3 runs 19 residues. The TCRbeta library incorporated unique molecular identifiers. MiXCR, applied by TCRdb to the PCR reads, yields one record per CDR3 protein. Of around 680,000 distinct CDR3 sequences detected, 16% appear once; the ten largest clones hold approximately 1%. This clonotype was recorded a few times. The receptor was derived from a human donor who donated a stem cell graft to a child with acute myeloid leukemia. The rearrangement joins TRBV27 to TRBJ2-3; TRBD2 aligns across 14 bases. The sequenced sample was PBMCs from the stem cell graft donor, obtained from the stem cell graft. The CDR3 protein is CASSFRWTSGGLGTDTQYF. The CDR3 bases are TGTGCCAGCAGTTTTAGATGGACTAGCGGGGGGTTAGGCACAGATACGCAGTATTTT.